This entry lists 22 T cell receptor beta chains sequenced from one sample in a study of blood T cell repertoires in COVID-19. The protocol was immunoSEQ multiplex PCR, while the TCRdb copy is restricted to in-frame clones and leaves out a portion. The table records a few hundred thousand clones, about nine tenths of them present only once. Sequencing was performed on peripheral blood. The receptors were gathered from a woman in her twenties or thirties with active or convalescent COVID-19.

The V gene is TRBV15, the J gene TRBJ1-1, with D tentatively TRBD1 (6 bases). The V and J ends lost 6 bases and 0 bases respectively, with 14 bases between them. CDR3 size: 15 residues. CDR1 and CDR2 from the germline V gene are LNHNV and YYDKDF (reference sequence). CDR3 coding DNA: TGTGCCACCAGGAGGGGGATGATCATGAACACTGAAGCTTTCTTT. Translated, it gives CATRRGMIMNTEAFF.

The rearrangement links TRBV7-2 to TRBJ2-1; 11 bases are shared with TRBD2. The V and J ends lost 2 bases and 4 bases, in that order; junction bases with no gene match: 7. Per the germline V gene, CDR1 is SGHTA and CDR2 is FQGNSA. The CDR3 sequence is 17 residues long. Here the CDR3 reads CASSLTPGTSGYNEQFF. In DNA, the CDR3 is TGTGCCAGCAGCTTAACACCCGGGACTAGCGGATACAATGAGCAGTTCTTC.

The CDR3 protein is CASSTQSRNEQFF. In DNA form, the CDR3 reads TGTGCCAGCAGCACCCAGTCTAGGAATGAGCAGTTCTTC. V gene TRBV7-2 combines with J gene TRBJ2-1; D unresolved. Germline-derived CDR1 and CDR2 are SGHTA and FQGNSA. This CDR3 spans 13 amino acids. With 5 bases removed from V and 7 bases from J, the gap between germline ends came to 12 bases.

The rearrangement uses TRBV28 and TRBJ2-3; 8 nucleotides line up with TRBD1. V lost 5 bases, J lost 5 bases, and 12 bases stayed unmatched. The germline gives CDR1 MDHEN, CDR2 SYDVKM. The CDR3 contains 16 residues. Here the CDR3 DNA reads TGTGCCAGCAGTCACTCCGGACAGGGAAGGGTAGATACGCAGTATTTT. Translated: CASSHSGQGRVDTQYF.

The V call is TRBV2, the J call TRBJ1-5; 7 bases are a match to TRBD1. J was trimmed by 5 bases and V by 2 bases; bases with no gene match: 9. The CDR3 length is 16 residues. Germline CDR1 is SNHLY and CDR2 is FYNNEI. CDR3 sequence reads: CASSETRQGVYQPQHF. CDR3 DNA sequence: TGTGCCAGCAGTGAAACCCGCCAGGGGGTGTATCAGCCCCAGCATTTT.

The V and J genes are TRBV7-3 and TRBJ1-2; perhaps TRBD1 as D (5 bases). The CDR3 spans 14 residues. Trimming removed 3 bases at V and 6 bases at J, with 14 bases between. Germline lookup yields CDR1 SGHTA and CDR2 FQGTGA. CDR3 protein: CASSLVGGGNGYTF. The CDR3 coding sequence is TGTGCCAGCAGCTTGGTGGGCGGGGGAAATGGCTACACCTTC.

This clone was seen just once. V is TRBV19 and J is TRBJ1-1; D may be TRBD1 (6 bases). Germline CDR1 LNHDA, CDR2 SQIVND (reference sequence). The CDR3 extends over 15 amino acids. V was trimmed by 1 base and J by 0 bases, leaving 9 bases between them. CDR3 sequence reads: CASSIGTGMNTEAFF. CDR3 bases: TGTGCCAGTAGTATAGGAACAGGGATGAACACTGAAGCTTTCTTT.

The chain carries TRBV2 and TRBJ1-1; D is unclear. Germline V gives CDR1 SNHLY, CDR2 FYNNEI. This CDR3 comprises 17 residues. Trimming removed 1 base at V and 1 base at J, with 16 bases between. In DNA form, the CDR3 reads TGTGCCAGCAGTGAAGTCCCGGGTGTGGCGCGGAACACTGAAGCTTTCTTT. Encoded protein: CASSEVPGVARNTEAFF.

V gene TRBV7-9 combines with J gene TRBJ2-1; 15 nucleotides line up with TRBD2. The CDR3 runs to 16 residues. Trimming at V came to 5 bases and at J to 9 bases, leaving 8 bases not matched to a gene. Germline lookup yields CDR1 SEHNR and CDR2 FQNEAQ (reference sequence). This CDR3 is CASSLRTSGGAGEQFF. CDR3 sequence (DNA): TGTGCCAGCAGCCTTAGGACTAGCGGGGGGGCTGGTGAGCAGTTCTTC. Full variable domain (outside the CDR3, taken from reference TRBV7-9 and TRBJ2-1): DTGVSQNPRHKITKRGQNVTFRCDPISEHNRLYWYRQTLGQGPEFLTYFQNEAQLEKSRLLSDRFSAERPKGSFSTLEIQRTEQGDSAMYLCASSLRTSGGAGEQFFGPGTRLTVL.

The chain is built from TRBV7-2 and TRBJ2-7; D is ambiguous. V lost 3 bases and J lost 4, with 10 bases in between. From germline, CDR1 is SGHTA and CDR2 FQGNSA. The CDR3 contains 13 residues. CDR3 loop: CASSFSLAYEQYF. The CDR3 DNA sequence: TGTGCCAGCAGCTTCTCCTTGGCTTACGAGCAGTACTTC. The complete variable domain, with remaining parts taken from reference TRBV7-2 and TRBJ2-7, reads GAGVSQSPSNKVTEKGKDVELRCDPISGHTALYWYRQSLGQGLEFLIYFQGNSAPDKSGLPSDRFSAERTGGSVSTLTIQRTQQEDSAVYLCASSFSLAYEQYFGPGTRLTVT.

The chain couples TRBV7-6 to TRBJ2-2; TRBD1 might be the D (5 bases). The CDR3 has 16 amino acids. CDR1 SGHVS and CDR2 FNYEAQ come from the germline V gene. The germline V and J ends were trimmed by 5 bases and 1 base, with 14 bases remaining between them. The CDR3 loop reads CASSLLGLQNTGELFF. Written as DNA, the CDR3 is TGTGCCAGCAGCCTCTTGGGGCTTCAGAACACCGGGGAGCTGTTTTTT.

The V gene is TRBV19, the J gene TRBJ1-6, with no clear D. Trimming stripped 5 bases from V and 10 bases from J, with 12 bases between. The CDR3 contains 13 residues. Germline V gene lookup returns CDR1 LNHDA and CDR2 SQIVND (reference sequence). This chain's CDR3 is CASSPTKGSPLHF. In DNA form, the CDR3 reads TGTGCCAGTAGTCCGACTAAGGGATCACCCCTCCACTTT.

In this sample, this clone turned up a few times. This rearrangement joins TRBV18 to TRBJ2-7, with 11 bases lining up with TRBD2. J gave up 6 bases and V 2 bases, and 12 bases lay outside the gene matches. The germline V gene has CDR1 KGHSH and CDR2 LQKENI. This CDR3 is built from 17 residues. The CDR3, as DNA: TGTGCCAGCTCACCATCGACTAGCGGGGCCCGTTCGGGCGAGCAGTACTTC. Its protein is CASSPSTSGARSGEQYF.

This chain uses TRBV30 with TRBJ1-2; no firm D call. The CDR3 extends over 11 amino acids. Germline V gives CDR1 GTSNPN, CDR2 SVGIG (reference sequence). The V end was cut by 2 bases, the J end by 3 bases, with 4 bases between. The CDR3 is CAWSSYYGYTF. CDR3 sequence (DNA): TGTGCCTGGAGTTCGTACTATGGCTACACCTTC.

The chain recombines TRBV4-2 with TRBJ2-2, with TRBD2 identical over 9 bases. This CDR3 has 17 amino acids. Germline V gene sequence: CDR1 LGHNA, CDR2 YNFKEQ. The V and J ends lost 0 bases and 5 bases, in that order; junction bases with no gene match: 7. This CDR3 is CASSQDRGTSRTGELFF. CDR3 nucleotides: TGTGCCAGCAGCCAAGATCGTGGGACTAGCCGAACCGGGGAGCTGTTTTTT.

V is TRBV7-2 and J is TRBJ2-3; no clear D gene. Germline values: CDR1 SGHTA, CDR2 FQGNSA. The CDR3 consists of 15 residues. V lost 7 bases to trimming and J lost 6 bases, with 20 bases between them. The CDR3 DNA follows: TGTGCCAGCAACTCTTGGAGCGACGGAGAGGATACGCAGTATTTT. It specifies CASNSWSDGEDTQYF.

This chain joins TRBV6-6 and TRBJ1-2, with D tentatively TRBD1 (5 bases). Trimming removed 7 bases from V and 6 bases from J, with 21 bases in between. The germline gives CDR1 MNHNY, CDR2 SVGAGI (reference sequence). The CDR3 is 15 residues long. In DNA form, the CDR3 reads TGTGCCAGCAACCGTGCCACTGACGGGGGGGATGGCTACACCTTC. It translates to CASNRATDGGDGYTF.

With regard to this clone: Distinct nucleotide sequences in the sample also encode this CDR3. The rearrangement joins TRBV18 to TRBJ1-2; TRBD1 matches at 9 bases. Germline V gene sequence: CDR1 KGHSH, CDR2 LQKENI. This CDR3 spans 13 amino acids. Trimming cost V 4 bases and J 3 bases; bases outside gene matches: 0. The CDR3 here is CASSRQGDYGYTF. The CDR3 region has the DNA TGTGCCAGCTCACGACAGGGGGACTATGGCTACACCTTC.

This sequence joins TRBV5-4 and TRBJ2-4, with 10 bases fitting TRBD2. The CDR3 is 13 residues long. Germline lookup yields CDR1 SGHNT and CDR2 YYREEE (reference sequence). V shed 1 base, J shed 11 bases, and the junction held 3 bases outside the gene matches. The CDR3 loop is CASSLPGLALQYF. The CDR3 DNA sequence: TGTGCCAGCAGCTTGCCGGGACTAGCGCTTCAGTACTTC.

The V gene is TRBV6-1, the J gene TRBJ2-1, with 12 positions matching TRBD2. The CDR3 sequence is 16 residues long. V was clipped by 0 bases and J by 10 bases; unmatched bases: 7. Germline V gene data show CDR1 as MNHNS and CDR2 as SASEGT. The CDR3 DNA reads TGTGCCAGCAGTGAAGCGAGGCTAGCGGGGGGGAGAGAGCAGTTCTTC. Translating gives CASSEARLAGGREQFF.

The chain combines TRBV27 with TRBJ1-6; no definite D call. The CDR3 spans 16 residues. CDR1 MNHEY and CDR2 SMNVEV come from the germline V gene (reference sequence). Trimming removed 3 bases from V and 3 bases from J, with 12 bases in between. The CDR3 DNA follows: TGTGCCAGCAGTTTTTCTCGTGGCAGCTATAATTCACCCCTCCACTTT. Its protein product is CASSFSRGSYNSPLHF.

This clone was seen only once. V usage is TRBV18 and J usage is TRBJ2-3; 8 positions match TRBD2. Per the germline V gene, CDR1 is KGHSH and CDR2 is LQKENI. This CDR3 comprises 17 residues. Trimming cost V 3 bases and J 6 bases; bases outside gene matches: 14. The chain's CDR3 is CASSPLAGTGGPDTQYF. In DNA, the CDR3 is TGTGCCAGCTCACCTCTCGCGGGGACGGGGGGGCCGGATACGCAGTATTTT.